This T cell receptor (beta chain) was found in a study of blood T cell repertoires in COVID-19. Study summary: Sites in the United States, Italy and Spain provided acute and convalescent COVID-19 samples. The analysed material was cDNA or gDNA that came from T cells, B-cell-depleted T cells, or PBMCs.

In the source study's methods: Estimation of nucleated cell counts relied on the amplification of reference gene primers. Profiled with immunoSEQ multiplex PCR; TCRdb holds only in-frame clones, not every one. That table supplies the V and J calls and clone size; D and trimming were determined from the DNA. The data show 150,000 to 200,000 clones, roughly 77% seen once. Germline CDR1 is GTSNPN and CDR2 is SVGIG (reference sequence). Deletions cut 3 bases from V and 3 bases from J, with 15 bases between. The CDR3 loop spans 15 amino acids. The Seattle site enrolled patients during active infection and followed them longitudinally.

V usage is TRBV30 and J usage is TRBJ1-3, with D possibly being TRBD1 (6 bases). The TCR originated in a woman aged 40 to 50 with COVID-19, enrolled during active disease. The sequencing sample was made of peripheral blood. In nucleotides, the CDR3 is TGTGCCTGGAGCCGGAGACAGGACCTTGGAAACACCATATATTTT. Its translation: CAWSRRQDLGNTIYF.